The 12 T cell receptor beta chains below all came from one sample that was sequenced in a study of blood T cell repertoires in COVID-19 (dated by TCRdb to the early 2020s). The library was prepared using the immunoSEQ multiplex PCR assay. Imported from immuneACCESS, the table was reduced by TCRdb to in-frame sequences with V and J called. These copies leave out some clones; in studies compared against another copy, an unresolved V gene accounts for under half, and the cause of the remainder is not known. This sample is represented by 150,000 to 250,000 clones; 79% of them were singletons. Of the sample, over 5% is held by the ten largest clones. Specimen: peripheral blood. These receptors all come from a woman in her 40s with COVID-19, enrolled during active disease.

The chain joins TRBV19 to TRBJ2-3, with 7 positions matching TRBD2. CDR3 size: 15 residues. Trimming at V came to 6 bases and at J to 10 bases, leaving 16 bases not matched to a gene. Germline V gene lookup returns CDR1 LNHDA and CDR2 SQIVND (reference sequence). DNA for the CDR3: TGTGCCAGTAGGGTGTGGGGCCACGGGGCGGGGGCGCAGTATTTT. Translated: CASRVWGHGAGAQYF.

The CDR3 region is CASSVFGSGRQGETQYF. In DNA form, the CDR3 reads TGTGCCAGCAGCGTATTTGGTAGCGGGAGGCAGGGAGAGACCCAGTACTTC. The rearrangement uses TRBV9 and TRBJ2-5, with 10 bases lining up with TRBD2. Germline lookup yields CDR1 SGDLS and CDR2 YYNGEE. Trimming at V came to 1 base and at J to 4 bases, leaving 10 bases not matched to a gene. CDR3 length equals 17 residues.

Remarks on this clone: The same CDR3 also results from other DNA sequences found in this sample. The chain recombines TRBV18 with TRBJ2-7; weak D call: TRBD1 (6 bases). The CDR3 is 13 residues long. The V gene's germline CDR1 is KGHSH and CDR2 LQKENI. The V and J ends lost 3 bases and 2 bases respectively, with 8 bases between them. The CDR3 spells CASSPQGTYEQYF. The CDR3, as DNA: TGTGCCAGCTCACCTCAGGGGACCTACGAGCAGTACTTC.

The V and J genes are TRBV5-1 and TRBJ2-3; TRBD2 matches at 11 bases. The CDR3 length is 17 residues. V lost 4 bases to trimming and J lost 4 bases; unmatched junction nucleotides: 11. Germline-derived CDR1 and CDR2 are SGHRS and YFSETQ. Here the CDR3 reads CASSTTTSGTGSDTQYF. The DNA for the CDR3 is TGCGCCAGCAGCACGACGACTAGCGGGACGGGTTCAGATACGCAGTATTTT. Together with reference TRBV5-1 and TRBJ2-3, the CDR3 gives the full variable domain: KAGVTQTPRYLIKTRGQQVTLSCSPISGHRSVSWYQQTPGQGLQFLFEYFSETQRNKGNFPGRFSGRQFSNSRSEMNVSTLELGDSALYLCASSTTTSGTGSDTQYFGPGTRLTVL.

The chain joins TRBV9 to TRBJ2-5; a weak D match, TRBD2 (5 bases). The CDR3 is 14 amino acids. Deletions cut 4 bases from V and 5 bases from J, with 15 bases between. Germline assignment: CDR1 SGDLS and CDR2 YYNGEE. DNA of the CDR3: TGTGCCAGCAGCTCACCGGGGATCCGGGAGACCCAGTACTTC. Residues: CASSSPGIRETQYF.

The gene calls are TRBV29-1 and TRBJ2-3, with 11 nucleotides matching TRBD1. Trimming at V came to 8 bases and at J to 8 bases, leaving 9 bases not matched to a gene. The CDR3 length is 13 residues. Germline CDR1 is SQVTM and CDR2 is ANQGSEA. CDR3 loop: CSSRDRGIATQYF. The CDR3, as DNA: TGCAGCTCCCGGGACAGGGGGATAGCTACGCAGTATTTT.

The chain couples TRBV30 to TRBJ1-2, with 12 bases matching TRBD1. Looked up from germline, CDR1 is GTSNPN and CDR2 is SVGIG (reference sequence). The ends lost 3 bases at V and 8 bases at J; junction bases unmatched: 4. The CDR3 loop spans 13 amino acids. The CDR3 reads CAWRGQGAKGYTF. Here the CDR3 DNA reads TGTGCCTGGAGGGGACAGGGGGCGAAGGGCTACACCTTC.

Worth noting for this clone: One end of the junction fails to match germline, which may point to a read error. The CDR3 DNA sequence: TGCAGTGCGTTAAGGTCACCGACAATCCTGTTT. Its protein is CSALRSPTILF. The V and J genes are TRBV20-1 and TRBJ1-3; D remains ambiguous. This CDR3 has 11 residues. Germline CDR1 reads DFQATT; CDR2 reads SNEGSKA (reference sequence).

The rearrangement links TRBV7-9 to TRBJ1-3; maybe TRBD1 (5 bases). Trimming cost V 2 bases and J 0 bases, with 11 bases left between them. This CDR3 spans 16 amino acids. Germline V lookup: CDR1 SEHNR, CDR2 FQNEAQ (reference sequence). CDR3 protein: CASSLSQGLSGNTIYF. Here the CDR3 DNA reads TGTGCCAGCAGCTTATCTCAGGGACTCTCTGGAAACACCATATATTTT.

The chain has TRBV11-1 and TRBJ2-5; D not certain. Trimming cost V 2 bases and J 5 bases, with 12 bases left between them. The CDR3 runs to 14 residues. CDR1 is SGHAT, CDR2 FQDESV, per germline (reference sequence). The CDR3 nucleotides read TGTGCCAGCAGCTTACAAGTGGCGGCCGAGACCCAGTACTTC. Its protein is CASSLQVAAETQYF. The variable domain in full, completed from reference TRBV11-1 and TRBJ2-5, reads EAEVAQSPRYKITEKSQAVAFWCDPISGHATLYWYRQILGQGPELLVQFQDESVVDDSQLPKDRFSAERLKGVDSTLKIQPAELGDSAMYLCASSLQVAAETQYFGPGTRLLVL.

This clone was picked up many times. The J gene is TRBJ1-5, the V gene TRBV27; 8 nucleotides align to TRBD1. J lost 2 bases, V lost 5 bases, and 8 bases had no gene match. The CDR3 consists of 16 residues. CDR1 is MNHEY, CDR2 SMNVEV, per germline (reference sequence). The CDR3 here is CASSPDSGQGNQPQHF. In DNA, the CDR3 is TGTGCCAGCAGTCCGGACTCGGGACAGGGCAATCAGCCCCAGCATTTT.

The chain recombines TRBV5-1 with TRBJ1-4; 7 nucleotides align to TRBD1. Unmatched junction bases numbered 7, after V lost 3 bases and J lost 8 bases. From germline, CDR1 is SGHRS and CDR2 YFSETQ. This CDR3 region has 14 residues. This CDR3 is CASSSGTATEKLFF. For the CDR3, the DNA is TGCGCCAGCAGCTCCGGGACAGCAACGGAAAAACTGTTTTTT.